This T cell receptor beta chain appears in the sequencing data of a study of blood T cell repertoires in COVID-19. Across the whole study: The origin of the acute and convalescent COVID-19 samples was the United States, Italy and Spain. Sources were T cells, B-cell-depleted T cells, or PBMCs; the material itself was cDNA or gDNA.

Data came from immunoSEQ multiplex PCR; TCRdb stores just in-frame clones and leaves some out. The sample has approximately 190,000 clones, roughly 84% seen once. Those enrolled, adults aged roughly 18 to 95 years, came from 25 or so US areas. No more than 2 weeks before study entry, exposed participants had met a case of COVID-19. The sequence was obtained from a woman aged 30 to 39 who had been exposed to COVID-19. Sequenced input: PBMCs or T cells enriched from blood (not recorded which).

CDR3 amino acids: CASTARGWDGYTF. DNA of the CDR3: TGTGCCAGCACAGCCAGGGGGTGGGATGGCTACACCTTC. J is TRBJ1-2 and V is TRBV28, with 7 bases identical to TRBD1. V was clipped by 7 bases and J by 6 bases; unmatched bases: 8. CDR1 MDHEN and CDR2 SYDVKM come from the germline V gene. This CDR3 is built from 13 residues.